This TCR beta chain is from a study of T cells in localized non-small cell lung cancer. Points from the study as a whole: A denser population of T cells in blood accompanied longer overall survival. Adjacent lung held a median roughly 60 of the top 100 tumor clones. Tumor showed lower T cell clonality than uninvolved adjacent lung, where it was highest.

This clone has more than one count but fewer than ten. Its specificity is unknown. Assay: immunoSEQ multiplex PCR; the TCRdb copy retains only in-frame clones and omits some. This table has over a thousand clones, around 29% appearing once. Germline V lookup: CDR1 MNHNS, CDR2 SASEGT. V lost 1 base to trimming and J lost 5 bases; unmatched junction nucleotides: 10. CDR3 length: 16 amino acids. The rearrangement joins TRBV6-1 to TRBJ1-1, with 7 bases lining up with TRBD1. The source is a female donor at least 60 years old with stage I lung adenocarcinoma. The source was normal lung tissue next to the tumor, collected before any cancer treatment. The CDR3: CASSEGGGLGGTEAFF. The DNA of the CDR3 is TGTGCCAGCAGTGAAGGAGGGGGCCTCGGTGGGACTGAAGCTTTCTTT.